This T cell receptor beta chain is drawn from a study of blood T cell repertoires in COVID-19. Across the study: Researchers got acute and convalescent COVID-19 samples from the United States, Italy and Spain. PBMCs, B-cell-depleted T cells, or T cells provided the cDNA or gDNA that made up the material.

In the authors' workflow: Estimated nucleated cell counts came from reference gene primer amplification. Assay: immunoSEQ multiplex PCR; the TCRdb copy retains only in-frame clones and omits some. The DNA gave D and trimming, while V, J and clone size come from that table. The table shows roughly 400,000 clones, with 87% occurring only once. Participants were aged about 18 to 100 years from roughly 25 US areas. Germline values: CDR1 SEHNR, CDR2 FQNEAQ (reference sequence). With 3 bases removed from V and 2 bases from J, the gap between germline ends came to 12 bases. This CDR3 contains 15 residues. The clonotype comes from a woman aged 50 to 60 who had recovered from COVID-19. Input material: PBMCs or T cells enriched from blood (not recorded which). The chain links TRBV7-9 to TRBJ2-3; maybe TRBD1 (6 bases). The DNA of the CDR3 is TGTGCCAGCAGCTTGGGGGCAGGGTACACAGATACGCAGTATTTT. Its protein is CASSLGAGYTDTQYF.